These T cell receptor beta chains were read from a single sample in a study of shared clonotypes between healthy human individuals. The repertoire was sequenced with immunoSEQ multiplex PCR; TCRdb's copy has only in-frame clones and lacks some. The table includes approximately 2,000,000 clones, roughly 93% detected once. Sequenced sample: naive CD8+ T cells from PBMCs. The source is a man aged 18 to 29 in good health. Some clones in this sample may be carry-over from other donors' samples. CDR3s include the opening cysteine and the closing phenylalanine or tryptophan. The order of the fields is clone size, D gene, V gene, J gene, CDR3 DNA, CDR3 protein. The D gene is left open where the match is weak. For some rows the clone size is stated as once, few or many, or as a class when expanded; others skip it.

-,-,TRBV28,TRBJ1-4,TGTGCCAGCAGGGCCCGGGGTAGGGGAATCCCAGAAAAACTGTTTTTT,CASRARGRGIPEKLFF
-,-,TRBV28,TRBJ2-7,TGTGCCAGCAGGGTGGGACGGAACTACGAGCAGTACTTC,CASRVGRNYEQYF
-,TRBD1,TRBV18,TRBJ1-1,TGTGCCAGCTCACTCTTAACAGGGGGCTTGAACACTGAAGCTTTCTTT,CASSLLTGGLNTEAFF
-,-,TRBV15,TRBJ1-5,TGTGCCACCAGAAAGGACGGAAACAATCAGCCCCAGCATTTT,CATRKDGNNQPQHF
once,TRBD1,TRBV2,TRBJ2-5,TGTGCCAGCAGTGGGCGCAGGGGGCTAGAGACCCAGTACTTC,CASSGRRGLETQYF
-,-,TRBV15,TRBJ2-2,TGTGCCACCAGCAGAGGGACAGTAAACACCGGGGAGCTGTTTTTT,CATSRGTVNTGELFF
-,-,TRBV27,TRBJ2-2,TGTGCCAGCAGTCCGTGGGACACCACCGGGGAGCTGTTTTTT,CASSPWDTTGELFF
-,TRBD1,TRBV27,TRBJ2-5,TGTGCCAGCAGGGAGGGACAGGGGGCAACGAAGACCCAGTACTTC,CASREGQGATKTQYF
-,-,TRBV11-2,TRBJ2-7,TGTGCCAGCAGTCCACCTTTAGGGAAAGGTTTCTACGAGCAGTACTTC,CASSPPLGKGFYEQYF
-,-,TRBV19,TRBJ2-3,TGTGCCAGTAGTTTGGGGTCCAGGTCAACGCAGTATTTT,CASSLGSRSTQYF
-,TRBD1,TRBV4-1,TRBJ2-1,TGCGCCAGCAGCCAAGATCAGCGACAGGGGAATGAGCAGTTCTTC,CASSQDQRQGNEQFF
once,-,TRBV6-1,TRBJ1-6,TGTGCCAGCAGTGAAGCCGGCGGCTCTTGGGAACTCCACTTT,CASSEAGGSWELHF
-,TRBD2,TRBV7-6,TRBJ2-7,TGTGCCAGCAGCTCTGGGACTAGCGGGGACTACGAGCAGTACTTC,CASSSGTSGDYEQYF
-,-,TRBV29-1,TRBJ2-7,TGCAGCGTGAAAGGGGGGCCCTACGAGCAGTACTTC,CSVKGGPYEQYF
-,-,TRBV7-6,TRBJ2-7,TGTGCCAGCAGCTTAATCCTGGGCCTATCAGACGAGCAGTACTTC,CASSLILGLSDEQYF
-,TRBD1,TRBV29-1,TRBJ2-7,TGCAGCGTTGAAGGGGGGACAGGATCCTACGAGCAGTACTTC,CSVEGGTGSYEQYF
-,-,TRBV15,TRBJ1-1,TGTGCCACCAGCAGAGGTAGGAACACTGAAGCTTTCTTT,CATSRGRNTEAFF
-,-,TRBV10-1,TRBJ2-7,TGCGCCAGCGGACACTCTGTGAACGAGCAGTACTTC,CASGHSVNEQYF
few,TRBD1,TRBV7-9,TRBJ1-2,TGTGCCAGCAGCTTGGGACAGGGGAATGGCTACACCTTC,CASSLGQGNGYTF
-,-,TRBV9,TRBJ2-7,TGTGCCAGCAGCGCGGGGGACAGTCCCTACGAGCAGTACTTC,CASSAGDSPYEQYF
-,-,TRBV7-9,TRBJ2-7,TGTGCCAGCAGCCCTGAAAAGAACTACGAGCAGTACTTC,CASSPEKNYEQYF
-,-,TRBV28,TRBJ2-7,TGTGCCAGCAGTTTGTCGTGGCCAGGAAGCTCCTACGAGCAGTACTTC,CASSLSWPGSSYEQYF